The 10 T cell receptor beta chains given below trace back to one sample, sequenced in a study of T cells in Graves' hyperthyroidism and ophthalmopathy. What was amplified from RNA transcripts were TCR beta CDR3 regions. TCR CDR3 regions were first amplified by RT-PCR with HTBI primers. MiXCR, applied by TCRdb to the multiplex PCR reads, yields one record per CDR3 protein. In the table there are approximately 600,000 distinct CDR3 sequences, roughly 13% of which are singletons. Sequencing was performed on blood. Receptor source: a woman younger than 45 with Graves' hyperthyroidism that later progressed to Graves' ophthalmopathy.

In nucleotides, the CDR3 is TGTGCCAGCAGTGATCGGTCCGGGAGTGTGGGAGAGACCCAGTACTTC. It translates to CASSDRSGSVGETQYF. The rearrangement joins TRBV2 to TRBJ2-5, with D possibly being TRBD2 (6 bases). Germline lookup yields CDR1 SNHLY and CDR2 FYNNEI. Trimming removed 3 bases from V and 4 bases from J, with 18 bases in between. The CDR3 is 16 residues long.

This clonotype has a count of ten or more. The chain carries TRBV6-2 or TRBV6-3 and TRBJ2-7, with 8 positions matching TRBD2. CDR3 length equals 14 residues. Germline CDR1 MNHEY, CDR2 SVGEGT. Unmatched junction bases numbered 6, after V lost 6 bases and J lost 2 bases. The CDR3 protein is CASSHSGGPYEQYF. The CDR3 region has the DNA TGTGCCAGCAGCCACAGCGGGGGCCCCTACGAGCAGTACTTC.

The table lists this clonotype with many counts. The genes are TRBV27 and TRBJ1-6; D call uncertain. CDR1 MNHEY and CDR2 SMNVEV come from the germline V gene (reference sequence). This CDR3 region has 16 residues. The V end lost 0 bases, the J end lost 6 bases, and 12 bases lay between the germline ends. The CDR3 protein is CASSLSGGPFNSPLHF. The CDR3 region has the DNA TGTGCCAGCAGTTTATCCGGCGGACCGTTTAATTCACCCCTCCACTTT.

This clonotype was detected ten times or more. The chain has TRBV20-1 and TRBJ2-7; no definite D call. The CDR3 covers 10 residues. The V end was cut by 7 bases, the J end by 2 bases, with 6 bases between. Germline CDR1 reads DFQATT; CDR2 reads SNEGSKA (reference sequence). The CDR3 DNA sequence: TGCAGTGTAGGTACCTACGAGCAGTACTTC. Encoded protein: CSVGTYEQYF.

This clonotype was seen only a few times. The chain links TRBV20-1 to TRBJ1-5; 9 positions match TRBD1. Germline V CDR1 and CDR2: DFQATT, SNEGSKA (reference sequence). V dropped 5 bases and J dropped 2; count of bases not matched to a gene: 4. The CDR3 is 14 amino acids. The CDR3 region has the DNA TGCAGTGCTCCCCGACAGGGGGGCAATCAGCCCCAGCATTTT. It specifies CSAPRQGGNQPQHF.

Comment on this clonotype: A much larger clone differs from this one at a single base, so this may be a read error. This chain uses TRBV20-1 with TRBJ2-5; no definite D call. This CDR3 is 10 amino acids long. Germline loops: CDR1 DFQATT, CDR2 SNEGSKA (reference sequence). CDR3 loop: CCAIKQTQYF. The CDR3 coding sequence is TGCTGTGCTATTAAACAGACCCAGTACTTC.

The chain joins TRBV7-3 to TRBJ2-1; D is unresolved. V lost 4 bases to trimming and J lost 9 bases, with 13 bases between them. This CDR3 contains 13 residues. From germline, CDR1 is SGHTA and CDR2 FQGTGA. The CDR3 DNA is TGTGCCAGCAGCTCCTTCAAACATGCTGAGCAGTTCTTC. This encodes CASSSFKHAEQFF. Together with reference TRBV7-3 and TRBJ2-1, the CDR3 gives the full variable domain: GAGVSQTPSNKVTEKGKYVELRCDPISGHTALYWYRQSLGQGPEFLIYFQGTGAADDSGLPNDRFFAVRPEGSVSTLKIQRTERGDSAVYLCASSSFKHAEQFFGPGTRLTVL.

This clonotype was picked up many times. The genes are TRBV29-1 and TRBJ2-1; D possibly corresponds to TRBD1 (5 bases). CDR3 length: 14 residues. The V and J ends lost 4 bases and 0 bases respectively, with 10 bases between them. CDR1 and CDR2 from the germline V gene are SQVTM and ANQGSEA. The CDR3 protein is CSVARASSYNEQFF. The DNA of the CDR3 is TGCAGCGTTGCCAGGGCGAGCTCCTACAATGAGCAGTTCTTC.

This clonotype has ten or more counts. V usage is TRBV2 and J usage is TRBJ1-5; D perhaps matches TRBD1 (6 bases). The V end lost 5 bases, the J end lost 4 bases, and 12 bases lay between the germline ends. The CDR3 covers 14 residues. Germline CDR1 SNHLY, CDR2 FYNNEI. CDR3 region: CASSSGTPNQPQHF. In DNA form, the CDR3 reads TGTGCCAGCAGTTCCGGGACACCGAATCAGCCCCAGCATTTT. The full variable domain, with the rest looked up from reference TRBV2 and TRBJ1-5, is EPEVTQTPSHQVTQMGQEVILRCVPISNHLYFYWYRQILGQKVEFLVSFYNNEISEKSEIFDDQFSVERPDGSNFTLKIRSTKLEDSAMYFCASSSGTPNQPQHFGDGTRLSIL.

The chain couples TRBV11-1 to TRBJ2-7; possibly TRBD2 for D (6 bases). From germline, CDR1 is SGHAT and CDR2 FQDESV (reference sequence). The CDR3 is made up of 15 amino acids. V was pared by 5 bases and J by 3 bases, with 17 bases between. CDR3 in amino acids: CASSMFSGQFYEQYF. The CDR3 region has the DNA TGTGCCAGCAGCATGTTCAGCGGGCAATTCTACGAGCAGTACTTC.